The 3 T cell receptor beta chains in this list originate from one sample, sequenced in a study of beta chain features in type 1 diabetes listed by TCRdb under 2018. Libraries came from the immunoSEQ multiplex PCR assay. The entire amount of isolated RNA was reverse transcribed using the High Capacity cDNA Reverse Transcription Kit, so the sequenced TCRB transcripts were expressed ones. TCRdb obtained this table from immuneACCESS and retained in-frame rearrangements with V and J assigned. These tables miss some clones; where compared with another copy, unresolved V genes account for less than half of the shortfall, and the remainder is unexplained. This sample lists roughly 250,000 clones; around 65% were detected once. The top ten clones comprise 0.053% of the sample. The specimen was naive CD4+ T cells from blood. In light of the paper, this sample's cell subset or site label describes: true naive CD4+ T cells. These receptor sequences come from a man aged 25-45 years in good health.

The rearrangement links TRBV2 to TRBJ2-7; possibly TRBD1 for D (6 bases). Germline V gives CDR1 SNHLY, CDR2 FYNNEI. The CDR3 spans 13 residues. V lost 5 bases, J lost 6 bases, and 14 bases lay in between. CDR3 sequence (DNA): TGTGCCAGCAGTCTATCCAGACAGGTCGAGCAGTACTTC. This translates into CASSLSRQVEQYF. Based on the CDR3 plus reference TRBV2 and TRBJ2-7, the full variable domain is EPEVTQTPSHQVTQMGQEVILRCVPISNHLYFYWYRQILGQKVEFLVSFYNNEISEKSEIFDDQFSVERPDGSNFTLKIRSTKLEDSAMYFCASSLSRQVEQYFGPGTRLTVT.

The chain joins TRBV2 to TRBJ2-1; D uncertain. V was clipped by 10 bases and J by 7 bases, with 8 bases between them. Germline V gene sequence: CDR1 SNHLY, CDR2 FYNNEI. This CDR3 contains 10 residues. CDR3 bases: TGTGCCAACTACTTGAATGAGCAGTTCTTC. Translated, it gives CANYLNEQFF. The entire variable domain, with the rest obtained from reference TRBV2 and TRBJ2-1, is as follows: EPEVTQTPSHQVTQMGQEVILRCVPISNHLYFYWYRQILGQKVEFLVSFYNNEISEKSEIFDDQFSVERPDGSNFTLKIRSTKLEDSAMYFCANYLNEQFFGPGTRLTVL.

The genes are TRBV6-6 and TRBJ2-7; weak D call: TRBD2 (5 bases). The CDR3 has 15 amino acids. The germline V gene has CDR1 MNHNY and CDR2 SVGAGI (reference sequence). The V end was cut by 4 bases, the J end by 0 bases, with 13 bases between. CDR3 amino acids: CASSLTRSSSYEQYF. The CDR3 coding sequence is TGTGCCAGCAGTTTAACTAGGTCGAGCTCCTACGAGCAGTACTTC.